This TCR beta chain was sequenced for a study of T-cell memory formation after mild COVID-19. MiXCR, run by TCRdb on the 5' RACE reads, gives a single entry per CDR3 protein. This sample has around 310,000 distinct CDR3 sequences, with around 15% found just once. V lost 0 bases, J lost 1 base, and 15 bases lay in between. The germline V gene encodes CDR1 LGHNA and CDR2 YSLEER. The length of the CDR3 is 17 residues. Input material: PBMCs or a T cell subset sorted from them (not recorded which). V usage is TRBV4-3 and J usage is TRBJ1-1, with no clear D. The receptor's source is a man between 18 and 29 years old who had mild COVID-19 (a few samples of this study predate the infection). Cell type and time point are not known. In DNA form, the CDR3 reads TGCGCCAGCAGCCAAGAGCCATCCCTTTCGGCGAACACTGAAGCTTTCTTT. Translated, it gives CASSQEPSLSANTEAFF.